These 17 T cell receptor beta chains share one sample of origin, sequenced in a study of blood T cells in healthy people across ages. Then a second PCR, running roughly 7 to 11 cycles, was carried out with a sample-barcoded 5' primer and a J-beta primer mix. TCRdb re-analysed the 5' RACE reads in MiXCR, keeping a single row per CDR3 protein. Of hundreds of thousands of distinct CDR3 sequences detected, over 40% appear once; the ten largest clones hold roughly 13%. Sequencing was performed on blood. These receptors all stem from a woman older than 75 in good health.

This clonotype came up many times. The rearrangement joins TRBV27 to TRBJ2-3; 8 bases fit TRBD1. CDR1 MNHEY and CDR2 SMNVEV come from the germline V gene (reference sequence). The junction had 2 bases not matched to a gene; V was cut back by 3 bases and J by 6 bases. CDR3 length: 13 residues. CDR3 bases: TGTGCCAGCAGTTTCGACAGGGGTGATACGCAGTATTTT. This codes for CASSFDRGDTQYF.

This clonotype has at least ten counts. A much larger clone differs from this one at a single base, so this may be a read error. This rearrangement joins TRBV28 to TRBJ2-5; 7 nucleotides line up with TRBD1. CDR1 is MDHEN and CDR2 is SYDVKM in the germline V gene. This CDR3 region has 15 residues. Losses at the gene ends were 7 bases for V and 11 bases for J; bases not matched to a gene: 19. CDR3 loop: CASISGTEHVNEQYF. DNA of the CDR3: TGTGCCAGCATCTCCGGGACAGAACACGTCAATGAGCAGTACTTC.

The chain uses TRBV7-9 and TRBJ2-1; perhaps TRBD1 as D (6 bases). The CDR3 contains 16 residues. V was trimmed by 1 base and J by 2 bases, leaving 12 bases between them. Germline V gene lookup returns CDR1 SEHNR and CDR2 FQNEAQ (reference sequence). In DNA form, the CDR3 reads TGTGCCAGCAGCTTAGGAAACAGGGACGCCTACAATGAGCAGTTCTTC. As protein: CASSLGNRDAYNEQFF. Full variable domain (rest looked up from reference TRBV7-9 and TRBJ2-1): DTGVSQNPRHKITKRGQNVTFRCDPISEHNRLYWYRQTLGQGPEFLTYFQNEAQLEKSRLLSDRFSAERPKGSFSTLEIQRTEQGDSAMYLCASSLGNRDAYNEQFFGPGTRLTVL.

This clonotype has ten or more counts. The chain is built from TRBV7-2 and TRBJ2-1; TRBD2 agrees at 14 bases. V was pared by 5 bases and J by 4 bases, with 7 bases of the junction left unmatched. Germline assignment: CDR1 SGHTA and CDR2 FQGNSA. The CDR3 consists of 17 residues. The CDR3 DNA is TGTGCCAGCAGCACCCCGACTAGCGGGAGGGGTTACAATGAGCAGTTCTTC. Encoded protein: CASSTPTSGRGYNEQFF.

This clonotype was detected many times. The chain is built from TRBV5-6 and TRBJ2-1; TRBD2 agrees at 11 bases. CDR3 length: 16 residues. J lost 1 base, V lost 3 bases, and 3 bases had no gene match. In germline, CDR1 is SGHDT, CDR2 YYEEEE. The CDR3 spells CASSSPSGRSYNEQFF. The CDR3 DNA sequence: TGTGCCAGCAGCTCCCCTAGCGGGAGGTCCTACAATGAGCAGTTCTTC.

This clonotype was detected only a few times. At one of its ends the junction is not consistent with the germline gene, which may arise from a read error. The rearrangement uses TRBV15 and TRBJ2-1, with 10 nucleotides matching TRBD2. Germline V gene data show CDR1 as LNHNV and CDR2 as YYDKDF (reference sequence). This CDR3 comprises 16 residues. CDR3 in DNA: TGTGCCACCAGCAGGGAGGGACTAGCGTTATACAGTGAGCAGTTCTTC. Translated: CATSREGLALYSEQFF.

In regard to this clonotype: One end of the junction does not line up with germline, which may come from a read error. CDR3: CAGRTSGGNQEIQYF. DNA for the CDR3: TGTGCCGGTCGCACTAGCGGGGGGAACCAAGAGATCCAGTACTTC. The rearrangement links TRBV12-3 or TRBV12-4 to TRBJ2-5; TRBD2 agrees at 12 bases. The CDR3 sequence is 15 residues long.

The gene calls are TRBV7-2 and TRBJ2-1; 9 bases match TRBD1. From germline, CDR1 is SGHTA and CDR2 FQGNSA. V was pared by 5 bases and J by 7 bases, with 6 bases of the junction left unmatched. The CDR3 runs 14 residues. In DNA, the CDR3 is TGTGCCAGCAGCGCCACAGGGGGCTCGAATGAGCAGTTCTTC. Translation: CASSATGGSNEQFF.

The chain uses TRBV7-2 and TRBJ1-2, with D perhaps TRBD1 (5 bases). V was pared by 2 bases and J by 5 bases, with 15 bases between. The V gene's germline CDR1 is SGHTA and CDR2 FQGNSA. The CDR3 runs 15 residues. CDR3 sequence reads: CASSLNGAEGYGYTF. The CDR3 DNA reads as TGTGCCAGCAGCTTAAATGGGGCTGAAGGGTATGGCTACACCTTC.

This clonotype was detected only a few times. This chain uses TRBV25-1 with TRBJ2-1; 7 bases line up with TRBD2. This CDR3 comprises 15 residues. Germline CDR1 and CDR2: MGHDK and SYGVNS. Losses at the gene ends were 3 bases for V and 15 bases for J; bases not matched to a gene: 17. CDR3 amino acids: CASSDPGLAVERPFF. The CDR3 nucleotides read TGTGCCAGCAGTGACCCGGGTCTAGCGGTGGAGAGGCCGTTCTTC.

V and J are TRBV6-1 and TRBJ2-1, with unresolved D. CDR3 length equals 16 residues. The V gene's germline CDR1 is MNHNS and CDR2 SASEGT. V was clipped by 4 bases and J by 0 bases, with 13 bases between them. In nucleotides, the CDR3 is TGTGCCAGCAGTGCGGGCCTATCGGGCTCCTACAATGAGCAGTTCTTC. Translated: CASSAGLSGSYNEQFF.

A few counts support this clonotype. The chain employs TRBV28 and TRBJ2-5; 8 bases map to TRBD1. Germline CDR1 and CDR2: MDHEN and SYDVKM. The CDR3 sequence is 14 residues long. V lost 3 bases and J lost 4; bases outside the gene matches: 4. The CDR3 loop is CASSLAGGAETQYF. The CDR3 nucleotides are TGTGCCAGCAGTTTGGCAGGGGGCGCAGAGACCCAGTACTTC.

This clonotype was detected ten times or more. This chain links TRBV29-1 with TRBJ2-1; D uncertain. Trimming left V 3 bases short and J 0 bases short, with 18 bases between. Germline CDR1 and CDR2: SQVTM and ANQGSEA. CDR3 length: 17 amino acids. The CDR3 spells CSVEGDEALSSYNEQFF. CDR3 nucleotides: TGCAGCGTTGAGGGTGACGAGGCCCTGAGCTCCTACAATGAGCAGTTCTTC.

About this clonotype: This may be a read error, as it is one base from a much larger clone. The chain is built from TRBV29-1 and TRBJ2-1; the match to TRBD1 covers 9 bases. After removal of 4 bases from V and 10 bases from J, the junction contained 14 bases not matched to a gene. Per germline, CDR1 SQVTM and CDR2 ANQGSEA. The CDR3 loop spans 15 amino acids. As DNA, the CDR3 is TGCAGCGTTGTTCCTGGGACAGGGTGGATCAAGGAGCAGTTCTTC. It yields the protein CSVVPGTGWIKEQFF.

This clonotype has a count of ten or more. The chain couples TRBV6-5 to TRBJ2-5; TRBD2 aligns across 7 bases. Trimming took 5 bases from V and 2 from J; bases not matched to a gene: 11. The CDR3 extends over 16 amino acids. The germline CDR1 and CDR2 sequences are MNHEY and SVGAGI. CDR3 in amino acids: CASSVLGGSPQETQYF. The CDR3 coding sequence is TGTGCCAGCAGTGTCCTGGGCGGGAGCCCTCAAGAGACCCAGTACTTC.

With respect to this clonotype: A much larger clone is a single base away; this may be a read error. The rearrangement joins TRBV29-1 to TRBJ2-3; D unclear. There are 14 residues in the CDR3. CDR1 and CDR2 from the germline V gene are SQVTM and ANQGSEA. The V gene lost 4 bases and the J gene lost 0 bases, with 11 bases spanning the gap. CDR3 DNA sequence: TGCAGCGTTGCCCCGGGCAGAAGCACAGATACGCAGTATTTT. Encoded protein: CSVAPGRSTDTQYF.

This clonotype has ten or more counts. The gene calls are TRBV4-2 and TRBJ2-3; D might be TRBD2 (6 bases). The CDR3 has 11 residues. CDR1 LGHNA and CDR2 YNFKEQ come from the germline V gene. With 11 bases removed from V and 2 bases from J, the gap between germline ends came to 8 bases. The chain's CDR3 is CAAGPTDTQYF. In nucleotides, the CDR3 is TGTGCCGCGGGGCCCACAGATACGCAGTATTTT.